This T cell receptor (beta chain) comes out of a study of blood T cell repertoires in COVID-19. Study-level background: Sources were T cells, B-cell-depleted T cells, or PBMCs; the material itself was cDNA or gDNA.

How the authors handled the data: Amplification with reference gene primers provided the estimates of nucleated cell counts. TCRdb keeps only in-frame clones here, not all; method: immunoSEQ multiplex PCR. V, J and clone size were drawn from that table, and D and trimming were deduced from the DNA. Of under 300,000 clones in the sample, around 86% were seen once. The TCR sequence derives from a woman aged 40 to 49 who had recovered from COVID-19. Input material: peripheral blood.

CDR3: CASSLGWASGGGNEQFF. The CDR3 nucleotides are TGTGCCAGCAGCTTAGGTTGGGCTAGTGGGGGAGGAAATGAGCAGTTCTTC. V usage is TRBV7-2 and J usage is TRBJ2-1, with D possibly being TRBD2 (6 bases). The V gene lost 1 base and the J gene lost 7 bases, with 20 bases spanning the gap. This CDR3 region has 17 residues. CDR1 SGHTA and CDR2 FQGNSA come from the germline V gene. Full variable domain (remainder filled in from reference TRBV7-2 and TRBJ2-1): GAGVSQSPSNKVTEKGKDVELRCDPISGHTALYWYRQSLGQGLEFLIYFQGNSAPDKSGLPSDRFSAERTGGSVSTLTIQRTQQEDSAVYLCASSLGWASGGGNEQFFGPGTRLTVL.